The rows below give T cell receptor beta chains drawn from one sample of a study of T-cell reconstitution after alpha-beta-depleted transplantation in children. MiXCR, applied by TCRdb to the PCR reads, yields one record per CDR3 protein. The top ten hold 3% to 3.5% of the sample, which has about 190,000 distinct CDR3 sequences, about 6.4% seen once. Sample: PBMCs from the stem cell graft donor, taken from the stem cell graft. These receptors came from a human donor who donated a stem cell graft to a child with Wiskott-Aldrich syndrome. Both conserved end residues are part of each CDR3.

v_gene,j_gene,CDR3aa
TRBV29-1,TRBJ1-1,CSVDISGGTEAFF
TRBV11-2,TRBJ2-1,CASSLASGPYNEQFF
TRBV6-5,TRBJ1-1,CASIFYTEAFF
TRBV7-2,TRBJ2-1,CASSLGSAPNEQFF
TRBV6-1,TRBJ2-2,CASSRLAQLNTGELFF
TRBV20-1,TRBJ2-3,CSASDPWRGTDTQYF
TRBV4-3,TRBJ1-5,CASSPTGHWSQPQHF
TRBV6-1,TRBJ2-1,CASSEALLASDNEQFF
TRBV7-6,TRBJ2-7,CASSLALATHKERRPSYEQYF
TRBV30,TRBJ1-2,CACPTGFGYTF
TRBV28,TRBJ2-7,CASSSSHRGLNEQYF
TRBV7-8,TRBJ2-1,CASSLGGADYNEQFF